This TCR beta chain emerged from a study of blood T cell repertoires in COVID-19. The overall study: The origin of the acute and convalescent COVID-19 samples was the United States, Italy and Spain. T cells, B-cell-depleted T cells, or PBMCs supplied cDNA or gDNA.

How the authors handled the data: Amplification of reference gene primers provided the estimated nucleated cell counts. TCRdb's table, derived via immunoSEQ multiplex PCR, lists solely in-frame clones and lacks some. That table gives V, J and clone size, and the DNA gave D and trimming. The repertoire holds a few hundred thousand clones, with 85% as singletons. This CDR3 has 15 residues. Germline V lookup: CDR1 DFQATT, CDR2 SNEGSKA (reference sequence). The trim removed 3 bases at V and 8 bases at J, leaving 10 bases unmatched. The sequencing sample was made of peripheral blood. This sequence was found in a woman between 18 and 29 years old with acute or convalescent COVID-19. This chain uses TRBV20-1 with TRBJ2-1, with 10 bases identical to TRBD2. CDR3 sequence reads: CSASSASGRRDEQFF. In DNA, the CDR3 is TGCAGTGCTAGTTCTGCTAGCGGGAGAAGGGATGAGCAGTTCTTC.